Given below is one T cell receptor beta chain in context. The antigen remains undetermined. V gave up 6 bases and J gave up 0 bases; unmatched junction bases: 2. Germline values: CDR1 SGHAT, CDR2 FQNNGV. The CDR3 length is 14 residues. The data originate from a study of cytomegalovirus exposure and HLA in healthy donors. Study background: Unique TCR beta sequences numbering some 120 million came from about 179 million T cells in an earlier analysis. Unique TCRs numbering 75 million to 95 million, obtained from HLA-typed donors, made up an early data release.

It was with 60 Vbeta and 13 Jbeta primers that the PCR ran. Sequenced by immunoSEQ multiplex PCR; TCRdb stores in-frame clones only, minus some. The sample consists of 150,000 or so clones, 65% to 85% of them appearing once. Study-level findings and limits: A later analysis linked a missense variant in DCLRE1C to the trimming of TCR beta V and J genes. In a later analysis, approximately 18,000 TCR beta sequences were associated with HLA alleles at 0.05 false discovery rate.

The sample consisted of PBMCs. This TCR came from a woman aged 45-65 years in good health and CMV-seropositive. This rearrangement joins TRBV11-2 to TRBJ1-1; TRBD1 aligns across 9 bases. CDR3 residues: CASRGQGMNTEAFF. CDR3 coding DNA: TGTGCCAGCAGAGGACAGGGGATGAACACTGAAGCTTTCTTT.